Listed below are T cell receptor beta chains from one sample, sequenced in a study of Ad26.COV2.S vaccination and SARS-CoV-2 variants. Data came from immunoSEQ multiplex PCR; TCRdb stores just in-frame clones and leaves some out. Of some 410,000 clones listed, around 93% are singletons. The material was peripheral blood, obtained in a trial of Ad26.COV2.S vaccine versus placebo. Every receptor here comes from a person between 18 and 60 years old who received the Ad26.COV2.S COVID-19 vaccine or a placebo. The CDR3 runs from the conserved cysteine through the conserved F or W. The D gene is left open where the match is weak. Clone size, where shown, is once, few, many, or a class for clones that have expanded.

D gene	V gene	clone size	J gene	CDR3 protein	CDR3 DNA
.	TRBV20-1	.	TRBJ2-5	CSAGWETQYF	TGCAGTGCTGGGTGGGAGACCCAGTACTTC
TRBD1	TRBV3-1/TRBV3-2	.	TRBJ1-6	CASSQEGQGDSPLHF	TGTGCCAGCAGCCAAGAAGGACAGGGAGATTCACCCCTCCACTTT
TRBD2	TRBV7-2	.	TRBJ2-5	CASSKLAGGSGPETQYF	TGTGCCAGCAGCAAACTAGCGGGGGGGTCTGGTCCAGAGACCCAGTACTTC
TRBD1	TRBV7-9	once	TRBJ2-5	CASSLAGDRVKTQYF	TGTGCCAGCAGCTTAGCGGGGGACAGGGTGAAGACCCAGTACTTC
.	TRBV5-4	.	TRBJ1-1	CASSLDRPGNTEAFF	TGTGCCAGCAGCTTGGACAGGCCCGGGAACACTGAAGCTTTCTTT
.	TRBV5-4	.	TRBJ1-2	CASSRGLNDYGYTF	TGTGCCAGCAGCCGCGGCCTGAACGACTATGGCTACACCTTC
TRBD1	TRBV28	.	TRBJ2-2	CASRERATLPRTGANTGELFF	TGTGCCAGCAGAGAGAGGGCTACCCTCCCCCGGACAGGGGCGAACACCGGGGAGCTGTTTTTT
.	TRBV5-5	.	TRBJ2-5	CASSLGGYQETQYF	TGTGCCAGCAGCTTGGGGGGGTACCAAGAGACCCAGTACTTC
.	TRBV27	.	TRBJ2-6	CASSTSDSGANVLTF	TGTGCCAGCAGTACCTCCGACTCTGGGGCCAACGTCCTGACTTTC
.	TRBV3-1/TRBV3-2	.	TRBJ2-1	CASSQSGVVGNEQFF	TGTGCCAGCAGCCAAAGCGGCGTAGTAGGCAATGAGCAGTTCTTC
TRBD2	TRBV11-3	.	TRBJ2-1	CASSPGLAGFNEQFF	TGTGCCAGCAGCCCAGGACTAGCGGGGTTTAATGAGCAGTTCTTC
TRBD1	TRBV29-1	.	TRBJ1-2	CSVLGQGALGYTF	TGCAGCGTGCTGGGACAGGGGGCGCTCGGCTACACCTTC
TRBD1	TRBV6-5	.	TRBJ1-2	CASSPGGFHGYTF	TGTGCCAGCAGTCCAGGGGGGTTTCATGGCTACACCTTC
.	TRBV7-8	once	TRBJ1-5	CASSLTQRNQPQHF	TGTGCCAGCAGCTTAACGCAGAGAAATCAGCCCCAGCATTTT
TRBD2	TRBV9	.	TRBJ2-5	CASGGGVGKTQYF	TGTGCCAGCGGCGGGGGGGTCGGTAAGACCCAGTACTTC
TRBD2	TRBV29-1	.	TRBJ2-1	CSVEPQGLAGAQFF	TGCAGCGTTGAACCGCAGGGACTAGCGGGGGCGCAGTTCTTC
.	TRBV13	.	TRBJ1-1	CASSLAGSMNTEAFF	TGTGCCAGCAGCTTAGCGGGCAGCATGAACACTGAAGCTTTCTTT
.	TRBV6-1	.	TRBJ1-1	CASSEVRGGREAFF	TGTGCCAGCAGTGAGGTTCGGGGAGGTCGTGAAGCTTTCTTT
.	TRBV11-2	.	TRBJ2-1	CASSLDNEQFF	TGTGCCAGCAGCTTGGACAATGAGCAGTTCTTC
TRBD2	TRBV7-9	once	TRBJ2-7	CASSRHSGGAYEQYF	TGTGCCAGCAGCCGCCACTCCGGGGGGGCCTACGAGCAGTACTTC
.	TRBV19	once	TRBJ2-1	CASSMVPGNEQFF	TGTGCCAGTAGTATGGTACCGGGTAATGAGCAGTTCTTC
TRBD1	TRBV6-5	.	TRBJ1-1	CASSYGTGVMNTEAFF	TGTGCCAGCAGTTACGGGACAGGGGTCATGAACACTGAAGCTTTCTTT
.	TRBV9	.	TRBJ2-5	CASSGGLGPETQYF	TGTGCCAGCAGCGGTGGCCTTGGCCCAGAGACCCAGTACTTC
.	TRBV6-2/TRBV6-3	.	TRBJ1-1	CASSYWPGEVTEAFF	TGTGCCAGCAGTTATTGGCCAGGGGAGGTGACTGAAGCTTTCTTT
.	TRBV5-1	.	TRBJ1-1	CASSPRGGNTEAFF	TGCGCCAGCAGCCCAAGAGGGGGTAACACTGAAGCTTTCTTT
.	TRBV29-1	.	TRBJ2-5	CSVEDWALGYATQYF	TGCAGCGTTGAAGATTGGGCCTTGGGGTATGCGACCCAGTACTTC
.	TRBV4-3	.	TRBJ2-5	CASSQEGAATYQETQYF	TGCGCCAGCAGCCAAGAGGGGGCGGCGACTTACCAAGAGACCCAGTACTTC
.	TRBV6-2/TRBV6-3	.	TRBJ1-6	CASSYSVGYKNSPLHF	TGTGCCAGCAGTTACTCAGTTGGATATAAAAATTCACCCCTCCACTTT
TRBD2	TRBV5-1	few	TRBJ2-1	CASSPLAGARLEQFF	TGCGCCAGCAGCCCGCTAGCGGGGGCTCGGTTAGAGCAGTTCTTC
.	TRBV18	.	TRBJ1-2	CASSGRQEYGYTF	TGTGCCAGCTCAGGACGCCAAGAATATGGCTACACCTTC